The 17 T cell receptor beta chains presented below share a single source sample, sequenced in a study of T cell responses to AZD1222 COVID-19 vaccine. Assay: immunoSEQ multiplex PCR; the TCRdb copy retains only in-frame clones and omits some. The sample lists about 150,000 clones, 91% seen once, with 1% to 1.5% in the top ten. The specimen was peripheral blood, collected 28 days after the second AZD1222 dose. These receptors were collected from an adult who received the AZD1222 COVID-19 vaccine.

This clone was detected only once. V is TRBV27 and J is TRBJ2-1, with D possibly matching TRBD2 (5 bases). V dropped 4 bases and J dropped 3 bases, with 10 bases sitting between them. Germline CDR1 is MNHEY and CDR2 is SMNVEV (reference sequence). The CDR3 covers 14 residues. CDR3 residues: CASSWSGIYNEQFF. CDR3 nucleotide sequence: TGTGCCAGCAGTTGGTCGGGGATCTACAATGAGCAGTTCTTC.

In regard to this clone: Other DNA sequences in the sample encode the same CDR3. The chain links TRBV6-5 to TRBJ1-1, with D unresolved. The CDR3 covers 12 residues. Trimming cost V 5 bases and J 4 bases, with 8 bases left between them. The germline gives CDR1 MNHEY, CDR2 SVGAGI. The CDR3 nucleotides are TGTGCCAGCAGTCAGGTTGGCACTGAAGCTTTCTTT. It codes for CASSQVGTEAFF.

This chain links TRBV5-5 with TRBJ1-3; D gene uncertain. CDR1 and CDR2 from the germline V gene are SGHKS and YYEKEE (reference sequence). This CDR3 is 16 amino acids long. V lost 0 bases, J lost 4 bases, and 14 bases lay in between. For the CDR3, the DNA is TGTGCCAGCAGCTTGGGGGCCCGTGTCGAGGGAAACACCATATATTTT. It specifies CASSLGARVEGNTIYF.

This rearrangement joins TRBV19 to TRBJ2-7; D tentatively fits TRBD1 or TRBD2 (5 bases each). Germline V gene lookup returns CDR1 LNHDA and CDR2 SQIVND (reference sequence). V dropped 4 bases and J dropped 1 base, with 14 bases sitting between them. This CDR3 contains 15 residues. CDR3: CASSTTGTASYEQYF. CDR3 sequence (DNA): TGTGCCAGTAGTACGACCGGGACGGCATCCTACGAGCAGTACTTC.

J is TRBJ2-2 and V is TRBV13, with no clear D. The V end lost 4 bases, the J end lost 4 bases, and 10 bases lay between the germline ends. The CDR3 extends over 14 amino acids. Per the germline V gene, CDR1 is PRHDT and CDR2 is FYEKMQ (reference sequence). The CDR3 bases are TGTGCCAGCAGCTCCCTTAGGTCCACCGGGGAGCTGTTTTTT. Its translation: CASSSLRSTGELFF.

The J gene is TRBJ2-1, the V gene TRBV9; D uncertain. Trimming removed 3 bases at V and 0 bases at J, with 16 bases between. The CDR3 totals 17 residues. Germline V CDR1 and CDR2: SGDLS, YYNGEE. CDR3 nucleotide sequence: TGTGCCAGCAGCGAAGAACTAACGCCTAGCTCCTACAATGAGCAGTTCTTC. Translation: CASSEELTPSSYNEQFF.

The chain carries TRBV7-9 and TRBJ1-6; the D gene is possibly TRBD1 (5 bases). Trimming removed 6 bases from V and 4 bases from J, with 13 bases in between. CDR3 size: 15 residues. From germline, CDR1 is SEHNR and CDR2 FQNEAQ (reference sequence). The CDR3, as DNA: TGTGCCAGCAGGAATTCCGGGGGATATAATTCACCCCTCCACTTT. Amino acid sequence: CASRNSGGYNSPLHF.

The chain uses TRBV6-2 or TRBV6-3 and TRBJ1-2, with a tentative D call TRBD1 (5 bases). The CDR3 sequence is 13 residues long. Germline CDR1 and CDR2: MNHEY and SVGEGT. V lost 5 bases and J 2 bases, leaving 9 bases between the germline ends. CDR3 coding DNA: TGTGCCAGCAGTCGGACAACCAACTATGGCTACACCTTC. Its translation: CASSRTTNYGYTF.

This clone was detected only once. The V gene is TRBV27, the J gene TRBJ1-6; no clear D. The CDR3 spans 18 residues. The germline V and J ends were trimmed by 4 bases and 0 bases, with 16 bases remaining between them. Germline values: CDR1 MNHEY, CDR2 SMNVEV (reference sequence). The CDR3 is CASSSRSIWRSYNSPLHF. CDR3 sequence (DNA): TGTGCCAGCAGTTCCAGGTCGATTTGGCGCTCCTATAATTCACCCCTCCACTTT.

The chain employs TRBV18 and TRBJ1-3, with a possible D match to TRBD1 (5 bases). This CDR3 spans 15 amino acids. Deletions cut 3 bases from V and 2 bases from J, with 11 bases between. Germline V gives CDR1 KGHSH, CDR2 LQKENI. In DNA form, the CDR3 reads TGTGCCAGCTCACCGGATCAGGGACCTGGAAACACCATATATTTT. Protein product: CASSPDQGPGNTIYF.

The chain employs TRBV5-1 and TRBJ1-6, with unresolved D. This CDR3 has 18 amino acids. V dropped 0 bases and J dropped 0 bases, with 13 bases sitting between them. CDR1 is SGHRS and CDR2 is YFSETQ in the germline V gene. CDR3: CASSLGAISSSYNSPLHF. The CDR3 DNA sequence: TGCGCCAGCAGCTTGGGGGCCATTTCCTCCTCCTATAATTCACCCCTCCACTTT.

The rearrangement uses TRBV3-1 (or the pseudogene TRBV3-2) and TRBJ2-7; D is undetermined. Germline-derived CDR1 and CDR2 are LGHDT and YNNKEL (reference sequence). Trimming took off 1 base at V and 4 bases at J, with 14 bases between the two ends. The CDR3 covers 15 residues. The CDR3 DNA reads as TGTGCCAGCAGCCAAGGTGGCCTGAGTGGATACGAGCAGTACTTC. Translated: CASSQGGLSGYEQYF.

The gene calls are TRBV5-1 and TRBJ2-2, with 7 positions matching TRBD2. Germline CDR1 SGHRS, CDR2 YFSETQ. The CDR3 runs 17 residues. J was trimmed by 0 bases and V by 0 bases; bases with no gene match: 5. For the CDR3, the DNA is TGCGCCAGCAGCTTGGTCCCTAGCGGAGCGAACACCGGGGAGCTGTTTTTT. Translating gives CASSLVPSGANTGELFF.

Only a few counts were recorded for this clone. The chain combines TRBV5-1 with TRBJ1-2, with 11 nucleotides matching TRBD1. CDR1 is SGHRS, CDR2 YFSETQ, per germline. V trimming: 4 bases; J trimming: 8 bases; junction bases outside the gene matches: 13. The CDR3 contains 16 residues. The CDR3 region is CASSPDRGQYGRGYTF. The CDR3 nucleotides read TGCGCCAGCAGCCCGGACAGGGGGCAGTACGGTCGGGGCTACACCTTC. Drawing the rest from reference TRBV5-1 and TRBJ1-2, the complete variable domain is KAGVTQTPRYLIKTRGQQVTLSCSPISGHRSVSWYQQTPGQGLQFLFEYFSETQRNKGNFPGRFSGRQFSNSRSEMNVSTLELGDSALYLCASSPDRGQYGRGYTFGSGTRLTVV.

The chain has TRBV13 and TRBJ1-1; a weak D match, TRBD1 (5 bases). CDR1 and CDR2 (germline): PRHDT, FYEKMQ (reference sequence). Trimming left V 5 bases short and J 3 bases short, with 7 bases between. The CDR3 covers 12 residues. CDR3 in DNA: TGTGCCAGCAGCGAGACAGACACTGAAGCTTTCTTT. Protein product: CASSETDTEAFF.

This chain connects TRBV5-6 to TRBJ2-3; 14 bases align to TRBD2. Trimming at V came to 0 bases and at J to 1 base, leaving 7 bases not matched to a gene. From germline, CDR1 is SGHDT and CDR2 YYEEEE. The CDR3 consists of 19 residues. The chain's CDR3 is CASSLAGLAGGGGTDTQYF. In DNA, the CDR3 is TGTGCCAGCAGCTTGGCCGGACTAGCGGGGGGTGGTGGCACAGATACGCAGTATTTT.

The sample holds one count of this clone. The rearrangement uses TRBV11-2 and TRBJ2-7, with TRBD1 identical over 8 bases. V was clipped by 2 bases and J by 3 bases; unmatched bases: 15. Per the germline V gene, CDR1 is SGHAT and CDR2 is FQNNGV. The CDR3 has 18 amino acids. CDR3 region: CASSLSYPGTGHYYEQYF. In nucleotides, the CDR3 is TGTGCCAGCAGCTTATCCTACCCCGGGACAGGACACTACTACGAGCAGTACTTC.